The source of this TCR beta chain is a study of blood T cell repertoires in COVID-19. About the research overall: The origin of the acute and convalescent COVID-19 samples was the United States, Italy and Spain.

As originally analysed: Quantification of nucleated cells was approximated via reference gene primer amplification. Here immunoSEQ multiplex PCR was the method, and the copy in TCRdb shows in-frame clones only, minus some. Clone size and V and J calls were adopted from that table, with D and trimming inferred from the DNA. In the table there are 150,000 or so clones, around four fifths of which are singletons. Trimming pared 1 base from V and 14 bases from J, leaving 14 bases between. The CDR3 extends over 12 amino acids. Participants, roughly 18 to 90 years old, spanned around 25 US areas. The clonotype originates from a woman aged 45 to 65 in a cohort exposed to, infected with or recovered from COVID-19 (not recorded which). The sample consisted of PBMCs or T cells enriched from blood (not recorded which). The gene calls are TRBV5-3 and TRBJ2-3, with a weak D call TRBD1 (6 bases). TRBV5-3 is assigned to the ORF class and has an uncertain function. The CDR3, as DNA: TGTGCCAGAAGCTTGAATAGGGACAATCGGTATTTT. It translates to CARSLNRDNRYF.